These T cell receptor beta chains were read from a single sample in a study of technical replicates of blood from a handful of donors. TCRdb's copy holds only in-frame clones and misses some; the assay was immunoSEQ multiplex PCR. The data show around 100,000 clones, 85% to 95% seen once. Sample: T cells isolated from PBMCs. These receptors were collected from a human donor in good health. CDR3s include the opening cysteine and the closing phenylalanine or tryptophan. A D gene is named only where the DNA matches it firmly. Some rows mark clone size as missing; the rest say once, few, many or name a class of expanded clone.

-	TRBV7-9	TRBJ1-1	-	TGTGCCAGCAGCTTACTCTTGACTGAAGCTTTCTTT	CASSLLLTEAFF
-	TRBV5-6	TRBJ2-3	-	TGTGCCAGCAGCTTGACCGGGACTGGGGCAGATACGCAGTATTTT	CASSLTGTGADTQYF
-	TRBV5-6	TRBJ2-5	-	TGTGCCAGCAGCAGAAGGAGACTAGGAGGGGAGACCCAGTACTTC	CASSRRRLGGETQYF
TRBD2	TRBV6-6	TRBJ2-7	-	TGTGCCAGCAGTCCCAGGACTAGCGGGAGCTACGAGCAGTACTTC	CASSPRTSGSYEQYF
TRBD2	TRBV12-5	TRBJ2-1	-	TGTGCTAGTGGTTTGCCTCAAGGGGGCGGGAGGGTCAATGAGCAGTTCTTC	CASGLPQGGGRVNEQFF
-	TRBV27	TRBJ2-3	-	TGTGCCAGCAGCGGGCGGGTCCACACAGATACGCAGTATTTT	CASSGRVHTDTQYF
TRBD1	TRBV11-2	TRBJ2-7	-	TGTGCCAGCAGCCCGACAGGGCACTTCGAGCAGTACTTC	CASSPTGHFEQYF
TRBD2	TRBV4-1	TRBJ2-7	-	TGCGCCAGCAGCCAAGACGGGAGGGCCACCTCCTACGAGCAGTACTTC	CASSQDGRATSYEQYF
TRBD1	TRBV19	TRBJ1-1	-	TGTGCCAGCAAGACAGGGGCCAACACTGAAGCTTTCTTT	CASKTGANTEAFF
TRBD2	TRBV11-2	TRBJ2-1	-	TGTGCCAGCAGTACGACTAGCGGGATTTTCTCCTACAATGAGCAGTTCTTC	CASSTTSGIFSYNEQFF
TRBD2	TRBV15	TRBJ2-3	once	TGTGCCACCAGCGCCTCTAGCGGGAGGCCCACAGATACGCAGTATTTT	CATSASSGRPTDTQYF
TRBD1	TRBV5-1	TRBJ2-7	few	TGCGCCAGCAGCTTTCGGACAGGGGCCTACGAGCAGTACTTC	CASSFRTGAYEQYF
-	TRBV29-1	TRBJ1-1	once	TGCAGCGTTGATAGGGGCAGGGCGGCTGCTTTCTTT	CSVDRGRAAAFF
TRBD2	TRBV29-1	TRBJ2-3	-	TGCAGCGTCCTAGGACTAGTAGGGGATACGCAGTATTTT	CSVLGLVGDTQYF
-	TRBV6-5	TRBJ1-1	-	TGTGCCAGCAGTTGGGGCACCACTGAAGCTTTCTTT	CASSWGTTEAFF
-	TRBV5-1	TRBJ1-3	-	TGCGCCAGCAGCTTGCAGTTTATGGGGCCTGGAAACACCATATATTTT	CASSLQFMGPGNTIYF